This TCR beta chain was obtained from a study of blood T cell repertoires in COVID-19. On the study more broadly: Sources were T cells, B-cell-depleted T cells, or PBMCs; the material itself was cDNA or gDNA.

The germline gives CDR1 LNHDA, CDR2 SQIVND (reference sequence). The CDR3 covers 9 residues. TCRdb's copy holds only in-frame clones and misses some; the assay was immunoSEQ multiplex PCR. The sample carries about 270,000 clones, roughly 91% recorded once. With respect to this clone: Germline and junction disagree at one end, which may indicate a read error.

The gene calls are TRBV19 and TRBJ2-7; TRBD2 agrees at 7 bases. Sequencing was done on a sample of PBMCs or T cells enriched from blood (not recorded which). The sequence came from a woman aged 60-75 years in a cohort exposed to, infected with or recovered from COVID-19 (not recorded which). Written as DNA, the CDR3 is TGTGCCGGAGCGGGACCCCTTTTTTTC. This translates into CAGAGPLFF.